The 32 T cell receptor beta chains in this list originate from one sample, sequenced in a study of blood T cell repertoires in COVID-19. The table came from immunoSEQ multiplex PCR; TCRdb's copy has only in-frame clones and leaves some out. The profile shows about 44,000 clones, approximately 79% of them singletons. Sequenced: peripheral blood. Receptors were obtained from a human donor in a cohort sampled during active COVID-19.

This chain connects TRBV11-2 to TRBJ1-3, with no clear D. V was clipped by 0 bases and J by 5 bases, with 11 bases between them. This CDR3 region has 15 residues. CDR1 SGHAT and CDR2 FQNNGV come from the germline V gene. The CDR3 sequence is CASSLDQLVRNTIYF. The DNA of the CDR3 is TGTGCCAGCAGCTTAGACCAGTTGGTGAGAAACACCATATATTTT.

The chain employs TRBV11-3 and TRBJ2-2; the match to TRBD2 covers 10 bases. With 8 bases clipped from V and 6 bases from J, the junction kept 12 bases outside the gene matches. This CDR3 comprises 16 residues. Germline-derived CDR1 and CDR2 are SGHNT and YENEEA. The DNA of the CDR3 is TGTGCCAGCGGAAACGAGCGGGGGGGCCGGGCCGGGGAGCTGTTTTTT. It codes for CASGNERGGRAGELFF.

The chain couples TRBV5-5 to TRBJ1-4; 8 nucleotides match TRBD1. J gave up 5 bases and V 5 bases, and 5 bases lay outside the gene matches. The germline V gene encodes CDR1 SGHKS and CDR2 YYEKEE (reference sequence). The CDR3 has 14 residues. The CDR3 here is CASSLGQGNEKLFF. The CDR3, as DNA: TGTGCCAGCAGTCTCGGACAGGGAAATGAAAAACTGTTTTTT.

The V gene is TRBV7-3, the J gene TRBJ2-5, with D perhaps matching TRBD2 (5 bases). The CDR3 contains 13 residues. With 2 bases removed from V and 5 bases from J, the gap between germline ends came to 9 bases. Germline V gene lookup returns CDR1 SGHTA and CDR2 FQGTGA. The CDR3, as DNA: TGTGCCAGCAGCTTAGACGGCGGGGAGACCCAGTACTTC. This codes for CASSLDGGETQYF.

V gene TRBV28 combines with J gene TRBJ1-4; D not certain. V shed 3 bases and J shed 7 bases, with 36 bases lying between them. The CDR3 is 22 residues long. Germline lookup yields CDR1 MDHEN and CDR2 SYDVKM. CDR3 sequence: CASSFNRRLLRSPPFYGEKLFF. The CDR3 nucleotides are TGTGCCAGCAGTTTTAACCGACGACTCTTAAGGTCTCCCCCCTTTTATGGTGAAAAACTGTTTTTT.

A single count supports this clone. CDR3 sequence: CASSVDRVNNEQFF. CDR3 in DNA: TGTGCCAGCAGTGTGGACAGGGTCAACAATGAGCAGTTCTTC. The genes are TRBV6-4 and TRBJ2-1; 8 bases map to TRBD1. After removal of 4 bases from V and 5 bases from J, the junction contained 4 bases not matched to a gene. The CDR3 covers 14 residues. Looked up from germline, CDR1 is MRHNA and CDR2 is SNTAGT.

The gene calls are TRBV4-3 and TRBJ2-3; 11 bases fit TRBD2. Germline V gene lookup returns CDR1 LGHNA and CDR2 YSLEER. After removal of 0 bases from V and 9 bases from J, the junction contained 8 bases not matched to a gene. This CDR3 comprises 16 residues. DNA for the CDR3: TGCGCCAGCAGCCAAGAGGTAGCGGGGGGGGTTCTGACGCAGTATTTT. Translated, it gives CASSQEVAGGVLTQYF.

The chain couples TRBV6-5 to TRBJ2-1, with 10 positions matching TRBD1. This CDR3 is built from 15 residues. Germline-derived CDR1 and CDR2 are MNHEY and SVGAGI. Trimming took 7 bases from V and 3 from J; bases not matched to a gene: 6. CDR3 in amino acids: CASMWDRGNYNEQFF. The DNA of the CDR3 is TGTGCCAGCATGTGGGACAGGGGTAACTACAATGAGCAGTTCTTC.

The rearrangement joins TRBV6-2 or TRBV6-3 to TRBJ1-1; D is unresolved. CDR3 length equals 15 residues. From germline, CDR1 is MNHEY and CDR2 SVGEGT. V lost 4 bases and J 4 bases, leaving 16 bases between the germline ends. CDR3 nucleotide sequence: TGTGCCAGCAGTTCAGCAGATCGCTCGGGCACTGAAGCTTTCTTT. Its translation: CASSSADRSGTEAFF.

The rearrangement uses TRBV5-4 and TRBJ2-7; perhaps TRBD2 as D (5 bases). Trimming took off 1 base at V and 4 bases at J, with 6 bases between the two ends. Per the germline V gene, CDR1 is SGHNT and CDR2 is YYREEE (reference sequence). This CDR3 comprises 12 residues. CDR3 loop: CASSLRGYEQYV. For the CDR3, the DNA is TGTGCCAGCAGCTTGCGAGGGTACGAGCAGTACGTC.

This chain links TRBV19 with TRBJ1-5; TRBD1 is a possible D gene (5 bases). Trimming shortened V by 9 bases and J by 2 bases, and 8 bases separated the two germline ends. The CDR3 consists of 12 residues. CDR1 LNHDA and CDR2 SQIVND come from the germline V gene (reference sequence). The CDR3 protein is CASQGGNQPQHF. For the CDR3, the DNA is TGTGCCAGCCAAGGGGGCAATCAGCCCCAGCATTTT.

The V call is TRBV9, the J call TRBJ1-3, with D unresolved. The CDR3 is made up of 13 amino acids. CDR1 SGDLS and CDR2 YYNGEE come from the germline V gene. The ends were cut back, 7 bases at V and 0 bases at J, with 8 bases in the middle. This CDR3 reads CASAESSGNTIYF. The CDR3 bases are TGTGCCAGCGCCGAGAGCTCTGGAAACACCATATATTTT.

The chain carries TRBV9 and TRBJ2-2; TRBD1 might be the D (5 bases). V shed 1 base and J shed 4 bases, with 11 bases lying between them. In germline, CDR1 is SGDLS, CDR2 YYNGEE. The CDR3 runs 15 residues. CDR3 region: CASSVWGGTTGELFF. The CDR3 region has the DNA TGTGCCAGCAGCGTATGGGGCGGTACCACCGGGGAGCTGTTTTTT. Full variable domain (missing parts from reference TRBV9 and TRBJ2-2): DSGVTQTPKHLITATGQRVTLRCSPRSGDLSVYWYQQSLDQGLQFLIQYYNGEERAKGNILERFSAQQFPDLHSELNLSSLELGDSALYFCASSVWGGTTGELFFGEGSRLTVL.

The chain uses TRBV3-1 (or the pseudogene TRBV3-2) and TRBJ2-7; TRBD1 matches 7 bases. The CDR3 has 14 amino acids. V lost 6 bases, J lost 7 bases, and 12 bases stayed unmatched. Germline V gives CDR1 LGHDT, CDR2 YNNKEL (reference sequence). CDR3 nucleotide sequence: TGTGCCAGCAGGGCACAGGGGCTACTAGGGGAGCAGTACTTC. Its translation: CASRAQGLLGEQYF.

The rearrangement links TRBV7-8 to TRBJ1-4; 7 bases agree with TRBD1. Looked up from germline, CDR1 is SGHVS and CDR2 is FQNEAQ. The CDR3 length is 15 residues. V was pared by 4 bases and J by 8 bases, with 10 bases of the junction left unmatched. The CDR3 DNA follows: TGTGCCAGCAGCTCCCTCTTCCTACAGGGGGAAAAACTGTTTTTT. Translated: CASSSLFLQGEKLFF.

The chain employs TRBV19 and TRBJ2-3; 8 bases are a match to TRBD2. The length of the CDR3 is 16 residues. Trimming cost V 1 base and J 3 bases; bases outside gene matches: 6. Looked up from germline, CDR1 is LNHDA and CDR2 is SQIVND (reference sequence). Written as DNA, the CDR3 is TGTGCCAGTAGTATAGTAGGCGGGGGGAGAACAGATACGCAGTATTTT. It encodes CASSIVGGGRTDTQYF.

The chain recombines TRBV4-2 with TRBJ1-2; no clear D. The ends were cut back, 4 bases at V and 4 bases at J, with 10 bases in the middle. The CDR3 consists of 13 residues. Germline CDR1 and CDR2: LGHNA and YNFKEQ. DNA of the CDR3: TGTGCCAGCAGCCCAGGAGGCCCCTATGGCTACACCTTC. Encoded protein: CASSPGGPYGYTF.

This chain uses TRBV28 with TRBJ1-4; D might be TRBD1 (6 bases). Deletions cut 3 bases from V and 0 bases from J, with 11 bases between. The V gene's germline CDR1 is MDHEN and CDR2 SYDVKM. The CDR3 covers 16 residues. CDR3 residues: CASSFRTAATNEKLFF. In DNA form, the CDR3 reads TGTGCCAGCAGTTTTCGGACAGCGGCAACTAATGAAAAACTGTTTTTT.

This chain links TRBV3-1 (or the pseudogene TRBV3-2) with TRBJ2-5, with 8 bases that match TRBD1. The CDR3 runs 16 residues. J gave up 5 bases and V 4 bases, and 12 bases lay outside the gene matches. Per germline, CDR1 LGHDT and CDR2 YNNKEL (reference sequence). The CDR3 sequence is CASSRNPTGEDETQYF. CDR3 in DNA: TGTGCCAGCAGCCGAAACCCGACAGGGGAGGACGAGACCCAGTACTTC.

The CDR3 sequence: CASSSREGWNTEAFF. CDR3 in DNA: TGTGCCAGCAGCTCAAGGGAGGGGTGGAACACTGAAGCTTTCTTT. The chain links TRBV21-1 to TRBJ1-1. TRBV21-1 is shown as a pseudogene. CDR3 size: 15 residues.

The V call is TRBV7-9, the J call TRBJ2-3; 9 nucleotides match TRBD2. The CDR3 is 17 residues long. Losses at the gene ends were 1 base for V and 1 base for J; bases not matched to a gene: 6. The germline CDR1 and CDR2 sequences are SEHNR and FQNEAQ (reference sequence). CDR3 coding DNA: TGTGCCAGCAGCTTAGTTGCGGGGGGGCAGGGCACAGATACGCAGTATTTT. Encoded protein: CASSLVAGGQGTDTQYF.

This chain uses TRBV6-6 with TRBJ1-1; the D is unclear. Trimming cost V 7 bases and J 3 bases, with 18 bases left between them. The CDR3 is 15 amino acids. Per the germline V gene, CDR1 is MNHNY and CDR2 is SVGAGI (reference sequence). CDR3 DNA: TGTGCCAGCATTGCGGCACTAAGGCGAGACACTGAAGCTTTCTTT. This gives the protein CASIAALRRDTEAFF.

The rearrangement uses TRBV5-1 and TRBJ2-2, with D unresolved. This CDR3 has 12 residues. Germline V CDR1 and CDR2: SGHRS, YFSETQ. V lost 2 bases and J 4 bases, leaving 3 bases between the germline ends. CDR3 amino acids: CASSFRTGELFF. The CDR3 nucleotides read TGCGCCAGCAGCTTTCGCACCGGGGAGCTGTTTTTT.

This clone was seen a single time. The chain employs TRBV6-2 or TRBV6-3 and TRBJ1-1, with 7 nucleotides matching TRBD1. V was pared by 5 bases and J by 8 bases, with 11 bases of the junction left unmatched. The CDR3 has 14 amino acids. Germline V gene lookup returns CDR1 MNHEY and CDR2 SVGEGT. The CDR3 is CASSTRQDRLEAFF. The CDR3 DNA reads as TGTGCCAGCAGTACCCGACAGGACAGGCTGGAAGCTTTCTTT.

This chain links TRBV15 with TRBJ1-5; D may be TRBD1 (5 bases). The CDR3 covers 15 residues. V was pared by 0 bases and J by 2 bases, with 8 bases between. Germline V gives CDR1 LNHNV, CDR2 YYDKDF (reference sequence). CDR3 sequence reads: CATSRDPGGNQPQHF. The CDR3, as DNA: TGTGCCACCAGCAGAGACCCGGGGGGCAATCAGCCCCAGCATTTT.

The sample holds a few counts of this clone. The chain combines TRBV7-9 with TRBJ1-5; the D is unclear. CDR3 size: 12 residues. Trimming stripped 1 base from V and 9 bases from J, with 7 bases between. Germline V gene data show CDR1 as SEHNR and CDR2 as FQNEAQ (reference sequence). CDR3 in amino acids: CASSLEDMPQHF. CDR3 coding DNA: TGTGCCAGCAGCTTAGAAGACATGCCCCAGCATTTT.

The genes are TRBV9 and TRBJ1-3, with 9 bases lining up with TRBD1. V trimming: 0 bases; J trimming: 8 bases; junction bases outside the gene matches: 12. CDR1 is SGDLS, CDR2 YYNGEE, per germline. This CDR3 contains 17 residues. CDR3 coding DNA: TGTGCCAGCAGCGTAGAGGGGCGAGGGACAGGGTCACACACCATATATTTT. Its protein is CASSVEGRGTGSHTIYF.

The chain uses TRBV28 and TRBJ2-1; TRBD1 might be the D (5 bases). Germline lookup yields CDR1 MDHEN and CDR2 SYDVKM. There are 14 residues in the CDR3. Trimming left V 1 base short and J 9 bases short, with 13 bases between. CDR3 coding DNA: TGTGCCAGCAGTTTATCGGCAGGGATCCGTGAGCAGTTCTTC. Translating gives CASSLSAGIREQFF. Combining the CDR3 with reference TRBV28 and TRBJ2-1 gives the whole variable domain DVKVTQSSRYLVKRTGEKVFLECVQDMDHENMFWYRQDPGLGLRLIYFSYDVKMKEKGDIPEGYSVSREKKERFSLILESASTNQTSMYLCASSLSAGIREQFFGPGTRLTVL.

The rearrangement links TRBV19 to TRBJ1-6, with TRBD1 as a possible D gene (5 bases). From germline, CDR1 is LNHDA and CDR2 SQIVND (reference sequence). Trimming shortened V by 1 base and J by 13 bases, and 14 bases separated the two germline ends. The CDR3 covers 14 residues. CDR3 DNA: TGTGCCAGTAGTATAGCACACAGGTTTCGCCCCCTCCACTTT. Protein: CASSIAHRFRPLHF. Supplemented by reference TRBV19 and TRBJ1-6, the full variable domain reads DGGITQSPKYLFRKEGQNVTLSCEQNLNHDAMYWYRQDPGQGLRLIYYSQIVNDFQKGDIAEGYSVSREKKESFPLTVTSAQKNPTAFYLCASSIAHRFRPLHFGNGTRLTVT.

This clone appeared a few times. Additional DNA sequences in this sample encode the identical CDR3. This chain joins TRBV19 and TRBJ1-5; D not certain. The CDR3 sequence is 15 residues long. Trimming removed 0 bases at V and 4 bases at J, with 10 bases between. From germline, CDR1 is LNHDA and CDR2 SQIVND (reference sequence). In DNA form, the CDR3 reads TGTGCCAGTAGTATAGATAGGGCGGGAAATCAGCCCCAGCATTTT. Translating gives CASSIDRAGNQPQHF.

CDR3 sequence: CASTSRGPTGETQYF. DNA of the CDR3: TGTGCCAGCACCTCCAGGGGGCCGACCGGGGAGACCCAGTACTTC. The rearrangement uses TRBV11-2 and TRBJ2-5; 8 bases are a match to TRBD1. The trim removed 7 bases at V and 5 bases at J, leaving 12 bases unmatched. This CDR3 region has 15 residues. Germline CDR1 is SGHAT and CDR2 is FQNNGV.

V is TRBV7-6 and J is TRBJ2-1, with TRBD2 identical over 9 bases. The CDR3 totals 14 residues. Germline lookup yields CDR1 SGHVS and CDR2 FNYEAQ. With 4 bases clipped from V and 5 bases from J, the junction kept 3 bases outside the gene matches. The DNA of the CDR3 is TGTGCCAGCAGCTCAGTAGCGGGGGACAATGAGCAGTTCTTC. Translating it yields CASSSVAGDNEQFF. Full variable domain (outside the CDR3, taken from reference TRBV7-6 and TRBJ2-1): GAGVSQSPRYKVTKRGQDVALRCDPISGHVSLYWYRQALGQGPEFLTYFNYEAQQDKSGLPNDRFSAERPEGSISTLTIQRTEQRDSAMYRCASSSVAGDNEQFFGPGTRLTVL.